This record covers a single T cell receptor beta chain. The target antigen is unknown. The CDR3 contains 15 residues. Germline CDR1 SNHLY, CDR2 FYNNEI. V lost 4 bases, J lost 3 bases, and 4 bases stayed unmatched. These data come from a study of cytomegalovirus exposure and HLA in healthy donors. Across the whole study: The platform used for the roughly 120 validation repertoires matched that of the approximately 670 first-cohort repertoires, a later analysis reported. Notes on the study in general: Subsequent analysis found a tendency for first-cohort TCR clusters to co-occur within the roughly 130 validation repertoires. Most observed TCR sequences were rare, whereas some public TCRs were detected in many donors.

Separate from the approximately 700-subject first cohort was the 120-subject validation cohort, to which the donors belonged. Only in-frame clones appear in the TCRdb table, and some are missing; sequencing was by immunoSEQ multiplex PCR. The table shows more than 95,000 clones, with approximately 90% occurring only once. The specimen sequenced was PBMCs. The source is a woman between 18 and 30 years old in good health and CMV-seropositive. The V call is TRBV2, the J call TRBJ2-7, with 12 bases fitting TRBD2. CDR3 region: CASSGTSGRYYEQYF. The DNA for the CDR3 is TGTGCCAGCAGTGGTACTAGCGGGAGGTACTACGAGCAGTACTTC.